This T cell receptor beta chain stems from a study of human T cells and chemical hapten exposure. Looking at the study overall: The sensitizing agent was 2% DPC, placed on about 2 cm by about 2 cm of upper inner arm skin. Study-wide points: DPC sensitization did not alter TCRs above 1 in 1000 frequency.

Stated time point: pre-sensitization, week 0. Treatment meaning: therapeutic diphenylcyclopropenone sensitization with weekly scalp DPC. Remarks on this clonotype: Its antigen is not identified.

The CDR3 is 17 residues long. Germline V gives CDR1 MNHEY, CDR2 SVGEGT. V lost 1 base to trimming and J lost 5 bases; unmatched junction nucleotides: 8. The study used a library that attached unique molecular identifiers to individual cDNA molecules. In TCRdb, the RACE reads were re-called with MiXCR into one record per CDR3 protein. Found here are around 120,000 distinct CDR3 sequences, roughly 14% of them singletons; the top ten hold approximately 2.6%. The gene calls are TRBV6-2 or TRBV6-3 and TRBJ2-2, with 9 bases aligning to TRBD1. The specimen was whole blood, collected in connection with sensitization to the hapten diphenylcyclopropenone (DPC). The sequence was obtained from a woman aged 18-29 years with alopecia areata. Some clones in this sample may be carry-over from other donors' samples. The CDR3 here is CASSYFLDRGWTGELFF. In DNA, the CDR3 is TGTGCCAGCAGTTACTTCCTGGACAGGGGTTGGACCGGGGAGCTGTTTTTT.